This record covers a single TCR beta chain. Its specificity is unknown. The entry originates in a study of shared clonotypes between healthy human individuals. Points from the study as a whole: At large depth, rarefaction still showed sorted-subset sequencing to be incomplete.

Genomic DNA (from each subset) was split evenly across several immunoSEQ plates. This table comes from immunoSEQ multiplex PCR, and its TCRdb copy is limited to in-frame clones, with some not included. The data contain 2 million to 2.5 million clones, around 93% of them seen just once; the ten biggest clones take up 0.3% to 0.45%. V gave up 0 bases and J gave up 5 bases, with 7 bases separating them. Germline lookup yields CDR1 WNHNN and CDR2 SYGVQD (reference sequence). The CDR3 totals 13 residues. Material: naive CD4+ T cells from PBMCs. The subset denotes: CD45RA+ positively selected. The receptor comes from a man between 18 and 35 years old in good health. Some clones in this sample may be carry-over from other donors' samples. The chain links TRBV10-1 to TRBJ1-2; D remains unclear. CDR3 sequence reads: CASSESGSYGYTF. CDR3 DNA sequence: TGCGCCAGCAGTGAGTCGGGGTCGTATGGCTACACCTTC.